This paragraph covers one T cell receptor (beta chain) sequence. The antigen remains undetermined. Treatment meaning: around 19 received Ad26.COV2.S at low or high dose, single or two shots; about 5 received placebo; per-sample allocation not given. Each sample was drawn 63 days after the first injection (of vaccine or placebo). TCRdb's copy holds only in-frame clones and misses some; the assay was immunoSEQ multiplex PCR. The table lists roughly 330,000 clones, 90% of them singletons. The CDR3 length is 14 residues. Germline trimming cut 6 bases from V and 4 bases from J; bases unmatched to any gene: 9. CDR1 and CDR2 (germline): MNHEY, SMNVEV (reference sequence). The data are from a study of Ad26.COV2.S vaccination and SARS-CoV-2 variants. The study, taken as a whole, reports: It was vaccine recipients, not placebo recipients, who had the higher spike-specific TCR breadth.

The origin of this receptor is a person between 18 and 59 years old who received the Ad26.COV2.S COVID-19 vaccine or a placebo. The chain has TRBV27 and TRBJ2-7; 7 bases fit TRBD1. Sequenced material: peripheral blood, taken in a trial of Ad26.COV2.S vaccine versus placebo. The CDR3 is CASRMKGGGYEQYF. The CDR3 DNA follows: TGTGCCAGCAGAATGAAAGGGGGCGGGTACGAGCAGTACTTC.